The rows below give T cell receptor beta chains drawn from one sample of a study of blood T cell repertoires in COVID-19. Using immunoSEQ multiplex PCR, the repertoire was profiled, and TCRdb retains in-frame clones only, with some absent. The data hold about 220,000 clones, with around four fifths observed a single time. Source material: peripheral blood. All receptors derive from a woman aged 80 or older with COVID-19, enrolled during active disease. CDR3s include the opening cysteine and the closing phenylalanine or tryptophan. Fields, in order: J gene, clone size, V gene, D gene, CDR3 protein, CDR3 DNA. D genes are given only for firm matches. Only some rows state a clone size, as once, few, many or a class for expanded clones.

j_gene: TRBJ1-4
abundance: .
v_gene: TRBV30
d_gene: TRBD1
CDR3aa: CAWSEDRVDEKLFF
CDR3nt: TGTGCCTGGAGTGAGGACAGGGTAGATGAAAAACTGTTTTTT

j_gene: TRBJ2-1
abundance: few
v_gene: TRBV21-1
d_gene: .
CDR3aa: CASSIAGSPNEQFF
CDR3nt: TGTGCCAGCAGCATCGCCGGGAGCCCAAATGAGCAGTTCTTC

j_gene: TRBJ1-1
abundance: .
v_gene: TRBV21-1
d_gene: .
CDR3aa: CASSKRGGEGQMNTEAFF
CDR3nt: TGTGCCAGCAGCAAACGGGGGGGAGAGGGACAGATGAACACTGAAGCTTTCTTT

j_gene: TRBJ1-1
abundance: once
v_gene: TRBV27
d_gene: TRBD1
CDR3aa: CASRAGGARSRTEAFF
CDR3nt: TGTGCCAGCAGGGCAGGGGGCGCGAGGAGTCGGACTGAAGCTTTCTTT

j_gene: TRBJ2-2
abundance: few
v_gene: TRBV2
d_gene: .
CDR3aa: CASSERGTGELFF
CDR3nt: TGTGCCAGCAGTGAAAGAGGGACCGGGGAGCTGTTTTTT

j_gene: TRBJ2-3
abundance: .
v_gene: TRBV5-1
d_gene: TRBD1
CDR3aa: CASSLDPRQGRTDTQYF
CDR3nt: TGCGCCAGCAGCTTGGACCCTCGACAGGGTCGCACAGATACGCAGTATTTT

j_gene: TRBJ2-2
abundance: .
v_gene: TRBV28
d_gene: .
CDR3aa: CASRLTSRAGELFF
CDR3nt: TGTGCCAGCAGGTTGACTAGTCGGGCCGGGGAGCTGTTTTTT

j_gene: TRBJ1-1
abundance: .
v_gene: TRBV6-2/TRBV6-3
d_gene: .
CDR3aa: CASSYSDSVASLNTEAFF
CDR3nt: TGTGCCAGCAGTTACTCTGATAGCGTAGCAAGCTTGAACACTGAAGCTTTCTTT

j_gene: TRBJ2-1
abundance: .
v_gene: TRBV6-5
d_gene: .
CDR3aa: CASRVWESSYNEQFF
CDR3nt: TGTGCCAGCAGGGTGTGGGAGAGCTCCTACAATGAGCAGTTCTTC

j_gene: TRBJ2-7
abundance: few
v_gene: TRBV5-4
d_gene: .
CDR3aa: CASSDWRGVYEQYF
CDR3nt: TGTGCCAGCTCCGATTGGCGGGGAGTCTACGAGCAGTACTTC

j_gene: TRBJ2-2
abundance: .
v_gene: TRBV5-4
d_gene: .
CDR3aa: CASSLTRTGELFF
CDR3nt: TGTGCCAGCAGCTTAACTCGGACCGGGGAGCTGTTTTTT

j_gene: TRBJ2-6
abundance: .
v_gene: TRBV7-9
d_gene: .
CDR3aa: CASSLRTFFEANVLTF
CDR3nt: TGTGCCAGCAGCCTCCGGACATTTTTCGAGGCCAACGTCCTGACTTTC

j_gene: TRBJ2-7
abundance: .
v_gene: TRBV10-3
d_gene: TRBD1
CDR3aa: CAISAMGFRGQEQYF
CDR3nt: TGTGCCATCAGTGCCATGGGGTTCAGGGGGCAAGAGCAGTACTTC

j_gene: TRBJ1-2
abundance: .
v_gene: TRBV7-9
d_gene: TRBD1
CDR3aa: CASSPDRGLIYGYTF
CDR3nt: TGTGCCAGCAGCCCCGACAGGGGGCTGATCTATGGCTACACCTTC

j_gene: TRBJ2-7
abundance: .
v_gene: TRBV27
d_gene: .
CDR3aa: CASSLKGGYEQYF
CDR3nt: TGTGCCAGCAGTTTAAAAGGGGGCTACGAGCAGTACTTC

j_gene: TRBJ2-3
abundance: .
v_gene: TRBV7-2
d_gene: .
CDR3aa: CASSLGAGTDTQYF
CDR3nt: TGTGCCAGCAGCTTGGGAGCGGGCACAGATACGCAGTATTTT

j_gene: TRBJ2-2
abundance: .
v_gene: TRBV7-2
d_gene: .
CDR3aa: CASSPPRGGPGELFF
CDR3nt: TGTGCCAGCAGCCCCCCCCGAGGGGGTCCCGGGGAGCTGTTTTTT

j_gene: TRBJ1-6
abundance: .
v_gene: TRBV6-1
d_gene: TRBD1
CDR3aa: CASSESTFGDRPNSPLHF
CDR3nt: TGTGCCAGCAGTGAAAGTACTTTCGGGGACAGGCCTAATTCACCCCTCCACTTT

j_gene: TRBJ2-2
abundance: .
v_gene: TRBV7-9
d_gene: TRBD2
CDR3aa: CASSRGAGGGELFF
CDR3nt: TGTGCCAGCAGCCGTGGGGCGGGAGGCGGGGAGCTGTTTTTT

j_gene: TRBJ2-4
abundance: .
v_gene: TRBV19
d_gene: .
CDR3aa: CASSRMDGGTAKNIQYF
CDR3nt: TGTGCCAGTAGTAGAATGGATGGGGGCACAGCCAAAAACATTCAGTACTTC

j_gene: TRBJ2-3
abundance: .
v_gene: TRBV3-1/TRBV3-2
d_gene: .
CDR3aa: CASSQFGDTQYF
CDR3nt: TGTGCCAGCAGCCAGTTCGGGGATACGCAGTATTTT

j_gene: TRBJ1-5
abundance: .
v_gene: TRBV6-4
d_gene: .
CDR3aa: CASSETGGQPQHF
CDR3nt: TGTGCCAGCAGTGAGACAGGCGGGCAGCCCCAGCATTTT

j_gene: TRBJ1-2
abundance: .
v_gene: TRBV3-1/TRBV3-2
d_gene: .
CDR3aa: CASSPTGSYGYTF
CDR3nt: TGTGCCAGCAGCCCCACAGGGAGCTATGGCTACACCTTC

j_gene: TRBJ2-7
abundance: .
v_gene: TRBV30
d_gene: .
CDR3aa: CAWSVREEQYF
CDR3nt: TGTGCCTGGAGTGTAAGGGAGGAGCAGTACTTC

j_gene: TRBJ2-5
abundance: .
v_gene: TRBV5-5
d_gene: TRBD2
CDR3aa: CASSSGSGGPRETQYF
CDR3nt: TGTGCCAGCAGCTCCGGTAGCGGGGGCCCTAGGGAGACCCAGTACTTC

j_gene: TRBJ1-6
abundance: .
v_gene: TRBV3-1/TRBV3-2
d_gene: .
CDR3aa: CASSQVLTGAYNSPLHF
CDR3nt: TGTGCCAGCAGCCAAGTACTAACAGGAGCCTATAATTCACCCCTCCACTTT

j_gene: TRBJ1-2
abundance: .
v_gene: TRBV6-2/TRBV6-3
d_gene: TRBD1
CDR3aa: CASSLNRGLGGYTF
CDR3nt: TGTGCCAGCAGCTTGAACAGGGGGCTCGGCGGCTACACCTTC

j_gene: TRBJ1-6
abundance: once
v_gene: TRBV30
d_gene: .
CDR3aa: CAWSVSSQGSLHF
CDR3nt: TGTGCCTGGAGTGTATCCTCGCAGGGGTCCCTCCACTTT

j_gene: TRBJ2-3
abundance: .
v_gene: TRBV4-2
d_gene: TRBD2
CDR3aa: CASSQDRASGGTDTQYF
CDR3nt: TGTGCCAGCAGCCAAGATAGGGCTAGCGGAGGCACAGATACGCAGTATTTT

j_gene: TRBJ1-1
abundance: .
v_gene: TRBV5-1
d_gene: TRBD1
CDR3aa: CATKPGQGSVNTEAFF
CDR3nt: TGCGCCACTAAGCCGGGACAGGGGTCCGTGAACACTGAAGCTTTCTTT

j_gene: TRBJ1-4
abundance: .
v_gene: TRBV4-2
d_gene: .
CDR3aa: CASSRGGMYEKLFF
CDR3nt: TGTGCCAGCAGCCGCGGGGGGATGTATGAAAAACTGTTTTTT

j_gene: TRBJ2-7
abundance: .
v_gene: TRBV30
d_gene: TRBD1
CDR3aa: CAWRVQGAYEQYF
CDR3nt: TGTGCCTGGAGGGTACAGGGGGCCTACGAGCAGTACTTC

j_gene: TRBJ1-1
abundance: .
v_gene: TRBV6-6
d_gene: .
CDR3aa: CASSYAGNTEAFF
CDR3nt: TGTGCCAGCAGTTACGCGGGGAACACTGAAGCTTTCTTT

j_gene: TRBJ1-2
abundance: .
v_gene: TRBV11-2
d_gene: .
CDR3aa: CASSPRLGLYGYTF
CDR3nt: TGTGCCAGCAGCCCACGTCTGGGGCTCTATGGCTACACCTTC

j_gene: TRBJ2-3
abundance: .
v_gene: TRBV11-2
d_gene: .
CDR3aa: CASSRLPADTQYF
CDR3nt: TGTGCCAGCAGTCGACTCCCCGCAGATACGCAGTATTTT

j_gene: TRBJ1-1
abundance: .
v_gene: TRBV29-1
d_gene: .
CDR3aa: CSGQGMNTEAFF
CDR3nt: TGCAGCGGTCAGGGGATGAACACTGAAGCTTTCTTT

j_gene: TRBJ1-5
abundance: once
v_gene: TRBV15
d_gene: .
CDR3aa: CATSRGGVLQPQHF
CDR3nt: TGTGCCACCAGCAGAGGGGGGGTCCTACAGCCCCAGCATTTT

j_gene: TRBJ1-2
abundance: .
v_gene: TRBV3-1/TRBV3-2
d_gene: .
CDR3aa: CASSTTVRANYGYTF
CDR3nt: TGTGCCAGCAGCACTACCGTGCGGGCGAACTATGGCTACACCTTC

j_gene: TRBJ1-6
abundance: .
v_gene: TRBV6-5
d_gene: .
CDR3aa: CASRTGSDSPLHF
CDR3nt: TGTGCCAGCCGTACAGGGAGCGATTCACCCCTCCACTTT

j_gene: TRBJ2-6
abundance: .
v_gene: TRBV18
d_gene: .
CDR3aa: CASSPPVRAGVSGANVLTF
CDR3nt: TGTGCCAGCTCACCACCTGTCAGGGCTGGTGTATCTGGGGCCAACGTCCTGACTTTC